Listed here are 9 T cell receptor beta chains from one sample, sequenced in a study of T cell repertoires in cytomegalovirus infection. TCRdb reprocessed the reads via MiXCR and lists one record per CDR3 protein. This sample carries fewer than 550,000 distinct CDR3 sequences, approximately 15% of them seen once, and the ten largest clones take roughly a quarter. Specimen: CD8+ T cells from PBMCs. The receptors were gathered from a human donor in good health (CMV status not recorded). Some clones in this sample may be carry-over from other donors' samples.

The CDR3 region is CASSTPDRGSYEQYF. Here the CDR3 DNA reads TGTGCCAGCAGCACCCCGGACAGGGGGTCCTACGAGCAGTACTTC. This rearrangement joins TRBV7-9 to TRBJ2-7, with 10 nucleotides matching TRBD1. The CDR3 has 15 amino acids. V shed 5 bases, J shed 1 base, and the junction held 5 bases outside the gene matches. Germline values: CDR1 SEHNR, CDR2 FQNEAQ (reference sequence).

This clonotype has ten or more counts. V usage is TRBV19 and J usage is TRBJ2-7; weak D call: TRBD1 (5 bases). V lost 5 bases and J lost 7, with 27 bases in between. The CDR3 sequence is 17 residues long. Germline V gene data show CDR1 as LNHDA and CDR2 as SQIVND (reference sequence). CDR3 sequence reads: CASSPPTGADNPWEQYF. As DNA, the CDR3 is TGTGCCAGTAGTCCTCCTACTGGTGCGGACAACCCCTGGGAGCAGTACTTC.

A few counts support this clonotype. J is TRBJ2-7 and V is TRBV27; a weak D match, TRBD2 (6 bases). The CDR3 is 14 amino acids. The V gene's germline CDR1 is MNHEY and CDR2 SMNVEV (reference sequence). V was cut by 5 bases and J by 5 bases, with 16 bases left in between. CDR3 in amino acids: CASSPRENRDEQYF. The DNA of the CDR3 is TGTGCCAGCAGTCCCCGGGAGAATCGTGACGAGCAGTACTTC.

The chain has TRBV11-2 and TRBJ2-3, with 8 bases aligning to TRBD2. V lost 5 bases, J lost 3 bases, and 7 bases stayed unmatched. CDR1 and CDR2 from the germline V gene are SGHAT and FQNNGV. The CDR3 sequence is 15 residues long. CDR3 nucleotides: TGTGCCAGCAGCCCCAGCGGGAGCGCTACAGATACGCAGTATTTT. Translating it yields CASSPSGSATDTQYF.

This rearrangement joins TRBV24-1 to TRBJ2-1, with D perhaps matching TRBD1 or TRBD2 (5 bases each). V was trimmed by 5 bases and J by 2 bases, leaving 12 bases between them. This CDR3 region has 15 residues. Germline CDR1 is KGHDR and CDR2 is SFDVKD. The CDR3 sequence: CATSVSRGAYNEQFF. DNA for the CDR3: TGTGCCACCAGTGTGAGTCGAGGGGCCTACAATGAGCAGTTCTTC.

Many counts were recorded for this clonotype. V is TRBV12-3 or TRBV12-4 and J is TRBJ1-2; D is possibly TRBD1 (5 bases). V gave up 7 bases and J gave up 0 bases, with 15 bases separating them. The CDR3 extends over 15 amino acids. CDR3 DNA sequence: TGTGCCAGCAAACTTTGGGACTCAGCTAACTATGGCTACACCTTC. This encodes CASKLWDSANYGYTF.

This clonotype was found many times. The V call is TRBV27, the J call TRBJ1-5; perhaps TRBD1 as D (6 bases). Trimming stripped 3 bases from V and 2 bases from J, with 14 bases between. Germline V gene sequence: CDR1 MNHEY, CDR2 SMNVEV (reference sequence). There are 16 residues in the CDR3. CDR3 in amino acids: CASSLFRGAGNQPQHF. DNA of the CDR3: TGTGCCAGCAGTTTGTTTAGGGGGGCTGGCAATCAGCCCCAGCATTTT.

This clonotype occurred a few times. The chain is built from TRBV5-6 and TRBJ2-6; 10 bases agree with TRBD1. The CDR3 extends over 18 amino acids. Trimming cost V 3 bases and J 1 base; bases outside gene matches: 7. Germline CDR1 and CDR2: SGHDT and YYEEEE. CDR3 sequence reads: CASSYGDRGLSGANVLTF. The CDR3 region has the DNA TGTGCCAGCAGCTACGGGGACAGGGGCCTATCTGGGGCCAACGTCCTGACTTTC.

This sequence joins TRBV19 and TRBJ1-5, with unresolved D. Germline CDR1 is LNHDA and CDR2 is SQIVND (reference sequence). This CDR3 region has 11 residues. The V end was cut by 6 bases, the J end by 6 bases, with 6 bases between. CDR3 coding DNA: TGTGCCAGTAGCAACTTTCAGCCCCAGCATTTT. It is translated as CASSNFQPQHF.